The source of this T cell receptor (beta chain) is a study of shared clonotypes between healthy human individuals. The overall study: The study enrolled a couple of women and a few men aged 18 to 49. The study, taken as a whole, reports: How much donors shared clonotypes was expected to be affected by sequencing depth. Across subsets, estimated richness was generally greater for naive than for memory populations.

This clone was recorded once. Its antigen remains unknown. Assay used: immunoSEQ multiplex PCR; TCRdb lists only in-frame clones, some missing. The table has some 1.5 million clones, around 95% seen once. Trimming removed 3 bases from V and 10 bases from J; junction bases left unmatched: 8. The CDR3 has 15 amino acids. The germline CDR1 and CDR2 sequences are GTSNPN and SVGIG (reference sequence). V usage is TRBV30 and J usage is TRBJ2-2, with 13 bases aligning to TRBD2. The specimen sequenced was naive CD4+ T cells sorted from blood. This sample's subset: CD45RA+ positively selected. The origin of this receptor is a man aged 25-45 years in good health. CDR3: CAWSGLLAGGLELFF. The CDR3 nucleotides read TGTGCCTGGAGCGGGCTACTAGCGGGAGGGCTGGAGCTGTTTTTT. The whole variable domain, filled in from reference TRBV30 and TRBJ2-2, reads SQTIHQWPATLVQPVGSPLSLECTVEGTSNPNLYWYRQAAGRGLQLLFYSVGIGQISSEVPQNLSASRPQDRQFILSSKKLLLSDSGFYLCAWSGLLAGGLELFFGEGSRLTVL.